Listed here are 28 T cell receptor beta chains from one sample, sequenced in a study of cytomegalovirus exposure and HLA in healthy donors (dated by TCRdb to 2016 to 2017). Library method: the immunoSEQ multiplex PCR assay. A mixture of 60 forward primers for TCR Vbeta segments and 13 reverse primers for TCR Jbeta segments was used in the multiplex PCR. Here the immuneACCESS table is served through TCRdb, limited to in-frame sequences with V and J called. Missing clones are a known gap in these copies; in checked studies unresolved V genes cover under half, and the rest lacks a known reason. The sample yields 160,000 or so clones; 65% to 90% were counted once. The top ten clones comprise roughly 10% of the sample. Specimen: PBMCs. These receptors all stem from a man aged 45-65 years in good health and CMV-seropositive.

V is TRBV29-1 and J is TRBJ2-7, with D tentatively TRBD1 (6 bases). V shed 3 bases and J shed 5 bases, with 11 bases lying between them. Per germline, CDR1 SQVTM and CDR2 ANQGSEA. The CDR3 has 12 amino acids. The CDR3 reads CSVEVSGDEQYF. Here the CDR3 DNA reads TGCAGCGTTGAGGTCTCAGGGGACGAGCAGTACTTC.

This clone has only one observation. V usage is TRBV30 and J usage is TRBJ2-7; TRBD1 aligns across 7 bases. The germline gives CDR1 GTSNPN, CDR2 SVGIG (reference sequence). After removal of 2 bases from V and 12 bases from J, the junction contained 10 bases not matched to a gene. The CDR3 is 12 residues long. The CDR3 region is CAWSTDRALRYF. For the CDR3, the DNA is TGTGCCTGGAGTACCGACAGGGCCTTGCGGTACTTC.

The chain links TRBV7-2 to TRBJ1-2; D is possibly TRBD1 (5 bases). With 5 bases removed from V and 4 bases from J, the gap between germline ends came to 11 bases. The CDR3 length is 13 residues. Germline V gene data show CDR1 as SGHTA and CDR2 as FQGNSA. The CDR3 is CASSPRGAYGYTF. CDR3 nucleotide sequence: TGTGCCAGCAGCCCGCGTGGGGCCTATGGCTACACCTTC.

The CDR3 DNA reads as TGTGCCAGCAGTGAATTTTTTGTGGCAGGGGACTATGGCTACACCTTC. Its translation is CASSEFFVAGDYGYTF. The gene calls are TRBV6-4 and TRBJ1-2; D perhaps matches TRBD1 (6 bases). The CDR3 is 16 amino acids. Looked up from germline, CDR1 is MRHNA and CDR2 is SNTAGT. V was shortened by 3 bases and J by 3 bases, with 17 bases between the two germline ends.

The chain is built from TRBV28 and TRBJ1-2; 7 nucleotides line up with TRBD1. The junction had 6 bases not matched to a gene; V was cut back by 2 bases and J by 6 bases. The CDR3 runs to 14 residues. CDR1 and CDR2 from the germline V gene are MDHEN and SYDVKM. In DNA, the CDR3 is TGTGCCAGCAGTTTAGACAGGGAGACCCATGGCTACACCTTC. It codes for CASSLDRETHGYTF.

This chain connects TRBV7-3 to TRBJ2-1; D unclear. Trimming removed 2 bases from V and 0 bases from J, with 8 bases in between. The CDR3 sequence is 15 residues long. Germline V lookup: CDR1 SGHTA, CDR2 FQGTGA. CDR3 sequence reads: CASSLGSSSYNEQFF. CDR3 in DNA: TGTGCCAGCAGCTTAGGCTCTAGCTCCTACAATGAGCAGTTCTTC.

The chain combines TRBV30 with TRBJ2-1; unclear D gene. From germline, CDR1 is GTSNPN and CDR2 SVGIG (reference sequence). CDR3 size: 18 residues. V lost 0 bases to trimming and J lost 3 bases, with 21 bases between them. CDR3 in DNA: TGTGCCTGGAGTGTTTTTGGCAGGCCGCGAACGGACTACAATGAGCAGTTCTTC. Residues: CAWSVFGRPRTDYNEQFF.

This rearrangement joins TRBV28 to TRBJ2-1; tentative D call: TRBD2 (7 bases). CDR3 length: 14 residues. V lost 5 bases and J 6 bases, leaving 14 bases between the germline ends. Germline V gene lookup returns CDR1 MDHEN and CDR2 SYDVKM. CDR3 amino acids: CASSRGGASNEQFF. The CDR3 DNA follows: TGTGCCAGCAGTCGTGGGGGGGCATCCAATGAGCAGTTCTTC.

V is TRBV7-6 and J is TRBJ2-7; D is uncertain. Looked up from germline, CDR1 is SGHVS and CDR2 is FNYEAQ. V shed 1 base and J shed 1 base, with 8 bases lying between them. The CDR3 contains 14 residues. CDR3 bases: TGTGCCAGCAGCTTAGGCTCTAATTCCTACGAGCAGTACTTC. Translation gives CASSLGSNSYEQYF. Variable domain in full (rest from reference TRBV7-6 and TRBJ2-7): GAGVSQSPRYKVTKRGQDVALRCDPISGHVSLYWYRQALGQGPEFLTYFNYEAQQDKSGLPNDRFSAERPEGSISTLTIQRTEQRDSAMYRCASSLGSNSYEQYFGPGTRLTVT.

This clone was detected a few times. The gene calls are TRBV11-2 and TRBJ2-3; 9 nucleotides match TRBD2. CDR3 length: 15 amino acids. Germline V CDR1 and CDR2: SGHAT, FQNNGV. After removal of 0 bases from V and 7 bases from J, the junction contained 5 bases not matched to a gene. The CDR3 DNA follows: TGTGCCAGCAGCTTAGAGCTAGCGGGAAGATATACGCAGTATTTT. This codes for CASSLELAGRYTQYF.

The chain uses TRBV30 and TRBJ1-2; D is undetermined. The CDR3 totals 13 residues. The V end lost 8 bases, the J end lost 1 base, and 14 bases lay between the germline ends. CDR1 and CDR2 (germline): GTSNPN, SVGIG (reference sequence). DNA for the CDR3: TGTGCCGAGTGGAGGGCTCATAACTATGGCTACACCTTC. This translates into CAEWRAHNYGYTF.

The CDR3 spells CAPRALCSEQYF. In DNA form, the CDR3 reads TGTGCCCCGCGGGCCCTGTGCAGCGAGCAGTACTTC. V is TRBV21-1 and J is TRBJ2-7; the table's D gene call, TRBD2, was not cross checked with the DNA. TRBV21-1 is termed a pseudogene. This CDR3 contains 12 residues.

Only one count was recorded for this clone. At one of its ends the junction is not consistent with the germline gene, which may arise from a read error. DNA of the CDR3: TGTGCCACAACCCGGGGGGGCTCCAACGAGCAGTACTTC. Translated, it gives CATTRGGSNEQYF. The genes are TRBV11-2 and TRBJ2-7; 8 positions agree with TRBD2. The CDR3 is 13 amino acids. Looked up from germline, CDR1 is SGHAT and CDR2 is FQNNGV.

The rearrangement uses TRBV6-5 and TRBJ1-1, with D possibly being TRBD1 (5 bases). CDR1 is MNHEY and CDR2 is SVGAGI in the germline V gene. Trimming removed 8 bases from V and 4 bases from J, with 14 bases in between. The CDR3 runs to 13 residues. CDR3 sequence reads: CASSGGGTTEAFF. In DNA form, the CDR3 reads TGTGCCAGCTCCGGCGGGGGAACCACTGAAGCTTTCTTT.

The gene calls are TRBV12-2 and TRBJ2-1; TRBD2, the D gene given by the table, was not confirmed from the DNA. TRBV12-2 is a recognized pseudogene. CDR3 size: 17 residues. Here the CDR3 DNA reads TGTGCAAGTCGCTTTACTACCGGGACTAGCGGATACAATGAGCAGTTCTTC. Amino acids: CASRFTTGTSGYNEQFF.

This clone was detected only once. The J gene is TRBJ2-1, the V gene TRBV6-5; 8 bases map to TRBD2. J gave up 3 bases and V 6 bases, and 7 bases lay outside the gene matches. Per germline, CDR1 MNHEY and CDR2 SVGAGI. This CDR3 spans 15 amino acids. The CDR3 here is CASRGSGVLYNEQFF. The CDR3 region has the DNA TGTGCCAGCAGGGGTAGCGGGGTACTCTACAATGAGCAGTTCTTC.

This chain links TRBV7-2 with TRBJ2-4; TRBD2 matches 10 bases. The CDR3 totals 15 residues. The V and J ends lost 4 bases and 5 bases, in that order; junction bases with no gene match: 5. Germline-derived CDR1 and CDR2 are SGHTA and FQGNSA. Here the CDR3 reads CASSWPGLAQNIQYF. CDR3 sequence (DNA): TGTGCCAGCAGCTGGCCGGGACTAGCGCAAAACATTCAGTACTTC.

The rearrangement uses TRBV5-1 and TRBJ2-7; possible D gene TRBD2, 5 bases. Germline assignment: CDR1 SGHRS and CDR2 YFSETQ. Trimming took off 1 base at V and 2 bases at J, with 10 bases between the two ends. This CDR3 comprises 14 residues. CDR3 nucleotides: TGCGCCAGCAGCTTGAAAGGACTGACCTACGAGCAGTACTTC. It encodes CASSLKGLTYEQYF.

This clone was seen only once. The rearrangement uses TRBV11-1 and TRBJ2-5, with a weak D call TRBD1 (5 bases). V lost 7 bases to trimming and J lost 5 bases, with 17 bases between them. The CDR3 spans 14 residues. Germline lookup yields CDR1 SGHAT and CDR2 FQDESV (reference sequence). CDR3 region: CASNVGQGGETQYF. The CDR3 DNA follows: TGTGCCAGCAACGTCGGACAAGGTGGGGAGACCCAGTACTTC. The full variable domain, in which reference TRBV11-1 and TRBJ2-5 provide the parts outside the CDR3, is EAEVAQSPRYKITEKSQAVAFWCDPISGHATLYWYRQILGQGPELLVQFQDESVVDDSQLPKDRFSAERLKGVDSTLKIQPAELGDSAMYLCASNVGQGGETQYFGPGTRLLVL.

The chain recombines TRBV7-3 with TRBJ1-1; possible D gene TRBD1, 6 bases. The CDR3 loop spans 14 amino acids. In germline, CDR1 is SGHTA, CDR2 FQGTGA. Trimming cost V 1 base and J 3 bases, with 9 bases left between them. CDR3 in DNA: TGTGCCAGCAGCTTAAGGGGGCAGGACACTGAAGCTTTCTTT. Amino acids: CASSLRGQDTEAFF. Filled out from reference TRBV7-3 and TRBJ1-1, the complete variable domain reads GAGVSQTPSNKVTEKGKYVELRCDPISGHTALYWYRQSLGQGPEFLIYFQGTGAADDSGLPNDRFFAVRPEGSVSTLKIQRTERGDSAVYLCASSLRGQDTEAFFGQGTRLTVV.

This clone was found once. CDR3 sequence: CASRNGGGVEQFF. CDR3 DNA sequence: TGTGCCAGTAGAAATGGCGGGGGGGTTGAGCAGTTCTTC. This chain links TRBV19 with TRBJ2-1; TRBD2 matches 9 bases. Germline V gene lookup returns CDR1 LNHDA and CDR2 SQIVND (reference sequence). V shed 6 bases, J shed 9 bases, and the junction held 6 bases outside the gene matches. This CDR3 has 13 residues.

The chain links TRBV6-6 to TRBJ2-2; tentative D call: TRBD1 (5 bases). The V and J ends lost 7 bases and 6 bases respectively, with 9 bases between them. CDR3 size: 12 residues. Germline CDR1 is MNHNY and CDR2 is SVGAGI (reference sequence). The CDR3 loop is CASIGAPGELFF. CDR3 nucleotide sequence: TGTGCCAGCATAGGGGCCCCCGGGGAGCTGTTTTTT.

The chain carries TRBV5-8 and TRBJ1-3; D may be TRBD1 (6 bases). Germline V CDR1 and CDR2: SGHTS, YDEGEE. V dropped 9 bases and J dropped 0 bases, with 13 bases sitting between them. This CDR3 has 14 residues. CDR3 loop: CATGQPYSGNTIYF. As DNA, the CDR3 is TGTGCCACTGGACAGCCTTACTCTGGAAACACCATATATTTT.

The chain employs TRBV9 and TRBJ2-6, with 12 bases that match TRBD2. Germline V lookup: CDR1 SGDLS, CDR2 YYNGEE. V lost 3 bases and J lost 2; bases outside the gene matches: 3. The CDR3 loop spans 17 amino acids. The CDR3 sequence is CASSETSGSTGANVLTF. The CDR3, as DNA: TGTGCCAGCAGCGAGACTAGCGGGAGTACTGGGGCCAACGTCCTGACTTTC.

The CDR3 is CASKAGGPKSTDTQYF. In DNA form, the CDR3 reads TGTGCCAGCAAAGCGGGAGGGCCGAAGAGCACAGATACGCAGTATTTT. The V gene is TRBV27, the J gene TRBJ2-3; 10 bases map to TRBD2. The CDR3 runs 16 residues. Germline assignment: CDR1 MNHEY and CDR2 SMNVEV (reference sequence). After removal of 7 bases from V and 0 bases from J, the junction contained 7 bases not matched to a gene.

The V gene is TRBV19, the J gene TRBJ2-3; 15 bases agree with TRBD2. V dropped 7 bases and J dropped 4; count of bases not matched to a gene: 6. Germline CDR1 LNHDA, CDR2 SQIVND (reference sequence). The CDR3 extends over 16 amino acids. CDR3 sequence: CASKKGLAGGADTQYF. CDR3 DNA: TGTGCCAGTAAGAAAGGACTAGCGGGGGGGGCAGATACGCAGTATTTT.

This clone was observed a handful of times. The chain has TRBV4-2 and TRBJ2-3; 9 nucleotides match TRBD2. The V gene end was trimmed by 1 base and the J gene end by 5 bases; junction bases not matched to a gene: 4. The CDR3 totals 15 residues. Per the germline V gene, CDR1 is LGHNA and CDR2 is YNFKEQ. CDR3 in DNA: TGTGCCAGCAGCCAAGTGGTAGCGGGAGTAGATACGCAGTATTTT. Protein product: CASSQVVAGVDTQYF.

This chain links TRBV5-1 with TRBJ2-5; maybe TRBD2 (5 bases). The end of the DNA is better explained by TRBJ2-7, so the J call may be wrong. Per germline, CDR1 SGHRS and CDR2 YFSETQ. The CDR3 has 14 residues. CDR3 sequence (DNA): TGCGCCAGCAGCTTGGCCTCTAGCTTTAGCGAGCAGTACTTC. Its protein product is CASSLASSFSEQYF.